This T cell receptor beta chain is from a study of cytomegalovirus exposure and HLA in healthy donors. This PCR relied on a set of 60 Vbeta primers and 13 Jbeta primers. The repertoire was sequenced with immunoSEQ multiplex PCR; TCRdb's copy has only in-frame clones and lacks some. Among 100,000 or so clones listed, 83% were seen once. Trimming left V 5 bases short and J 7 bases short, with 18 bases between. There are 15 residues in the CDR3. Germline V gene sequence: CDR1 MGHDK, CDR2 SYGVNS. V is TRBV25-1 and J is TRBJ2-1; D unclear. The sequence was obtained from a man between 18 and 35 years old in good health and CMV-seronegative. The sequenced sample was PBMCs. CDR3 DNA: TGTGCCAGCAGTCCAGCGAGCCCGGTATGGAATGAGCAGTTCTTC. This codes for CASSPASPVWNEQFF.